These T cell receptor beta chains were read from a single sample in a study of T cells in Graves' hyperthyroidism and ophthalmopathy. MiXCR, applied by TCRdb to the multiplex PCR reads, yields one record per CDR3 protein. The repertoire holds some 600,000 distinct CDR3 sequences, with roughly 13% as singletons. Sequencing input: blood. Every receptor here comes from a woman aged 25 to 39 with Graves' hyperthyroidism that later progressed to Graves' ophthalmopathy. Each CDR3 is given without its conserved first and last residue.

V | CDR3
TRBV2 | ASSTGTSGRMVQF
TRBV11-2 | ASSPDSRGETQY
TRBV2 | AKRRLAGDAGELF
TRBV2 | ASSETAGAQY
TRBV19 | ASSPSRDTQY
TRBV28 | ASSLHYEQY
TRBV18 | ASSPSTSGGRTQY
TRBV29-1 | SVERREGLGELF
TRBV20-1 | SAVRGGGPNTEAF
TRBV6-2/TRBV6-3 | ASSSSVLYEQY
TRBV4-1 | ASSAAFGNEKLF
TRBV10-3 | AISGGGGLPRDTQY
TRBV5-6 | ASSKDRGLVGEGREQF
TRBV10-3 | AIRGQGKDYGYT
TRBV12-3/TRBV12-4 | ASSHLSSGVPYEQY
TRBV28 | ASSPPTSASQETQY
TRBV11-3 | ASSPHPSTDTQY
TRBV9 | ASSILQGEGNEQF